This T cell receptor (beta chain) was captured by sequencing in a study of T cells in Graves' hyperthyroidism and ophthalmopathy. RNA transcripts gave rise to amplified TCR beta CDR3 regions. An initial round of RT-PCR targeting the TCR CDR3 relied on the HTBI primer set. TCRdb reanalysed the multiplex PCR reads using MiXCR and keeps one entry per CDR3 protein. The sample shows almost 250,000 distinct CDR3 sequences, approximately 25% of them seen only once. This clonotype was recorded many times. Its antigen remains unidentified. Notes on the study in general: Blood held most thyroid clonotypes expanded above 0.001 frequency. Ophthalmopathy, which appeared later, was predicted by the model a median roughly 6.5 months before onset.

Patients with uncontrolled infections, other autoimmune diseases, pregnancy or lactation were excluded. The PBMCs studied were ones that came from 8.5 to 10 ml fresh peripheral blood. The receptor's source is a woman aged 40 to 50 with Graves' ophthalmopathy. Sequencing used blood.

The chain's CDR3 is CASSLRLAGRQETQYF. In DNA form, the CDR3 reads TGTGCCAGCAGTTTACGTCTAGCGGGCAGACAAGAGACCCAGTACTTC. The chain links TRBV28 to TRBJ2-5; 8 bases fit TRBD2. The V gene's germline CDR1 is MDHEN and CDR2 SYDVKM. V dropped 2 bases and J dropped 2; count of bases not matched to a gene: 7. The CDR3 runs to 16 residues. Full variable domain (rest looked up from reference TRBV28 and TRBJ2-5): DVKVTQSSRYLVKRTGEKVFLECVQDMDHENMFWYRQDPGLGLRLIYFSYDVKMKEKGDIPEGYSVSREKKERFSLILESASTNQTSMYLCASSLRLAGRQETQYFGPGTRLLVL.